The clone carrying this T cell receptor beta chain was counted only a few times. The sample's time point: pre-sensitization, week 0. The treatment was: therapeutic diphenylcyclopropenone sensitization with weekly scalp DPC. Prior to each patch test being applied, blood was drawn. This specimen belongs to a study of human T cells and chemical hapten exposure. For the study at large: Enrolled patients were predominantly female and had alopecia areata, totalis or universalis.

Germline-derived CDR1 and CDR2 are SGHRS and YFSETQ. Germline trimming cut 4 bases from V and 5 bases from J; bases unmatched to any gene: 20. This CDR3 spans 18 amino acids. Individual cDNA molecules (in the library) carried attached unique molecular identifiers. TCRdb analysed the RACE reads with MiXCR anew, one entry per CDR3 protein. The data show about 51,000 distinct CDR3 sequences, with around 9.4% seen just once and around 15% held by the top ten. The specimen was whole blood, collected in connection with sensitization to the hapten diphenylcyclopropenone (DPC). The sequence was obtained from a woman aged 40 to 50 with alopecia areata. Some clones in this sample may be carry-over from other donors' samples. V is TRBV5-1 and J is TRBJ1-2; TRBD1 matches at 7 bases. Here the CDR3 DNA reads TGCGCCAGCAGCACGGGACAGCGGCTGTATGATCCGGATTATGGCTACACCTTC. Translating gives CASSTGQRLYDPDYGYTF.